This T cell receptor (beta chain) was retrieved from a study of blood T cell repertoires in COVID-19. On the study more broadly: Researchers got acute and convalescent COVID-19 samples from the United States, Italy and Spain. Nucleic acid was either cDNA or gDNA, and it came from T cells, B-cell-depleted T cells, or PBMCs.

In the original analysis: The assay estimated nucleated cells by amplifying reference gene primers. Data came from immunoSEQ multiplex PCR; TCRdb stores just in-frame clones and leaves some out. V and J calls and clone size are copied from that table; D and trimming were computed from the DNA. Among about 350,000 clones listed, under 95% were seen once. Deletions cut 4 bases from V and 2 bases from J, with 8 bases between. This CDR3 spans 14 amino acids. Germline lookup yields CDR1 MDHEN and CDR2 SYDVKM. The TCR was taken from a woman aged 18-29 years who had recovered from COVID-19. The source material was peripheral blood. The gene calls are TRBV28 and TRBJ1-4; D might be TRBD1 (6 bases). The CDR3 here is CASSSQGTNEKLFF. The CDR3 nucleotides are TGTGCCAGCAGTTCCCAGGGGACTAATGAAAAACTGTTTTTT.